These T cell receptor beta chains were read from a single sample in a study of cytomegalovirus exposure and HLA in healthy donors. Clones were sequenced by immunoSEQ multiplex PCR, and TCRdb holds only the in-frame ones, with some missing. The sample yields about 190,000 clones, over 70% seen once. The sample was PBMCs. The source of these receptors is a woman between 18 and 29 years old in good health and CMV-seronegative. Both conserved end residues are part of each CDR3. Fields, in order: V gene, J gene, D gene, clone size, CDR3 DNA, CDR3 protein. A D gene is named only where the DNA matches it firmly. Size is stated for part of the rows, as once, few or many counts, or as a class when the clone is expanded.

v_gene: TRBV27; j_gene: TRBJ2-7; d_gene: NA; abundance: NA; CDR3nt: TGTGCCAGCAGTCCATCCCGAGGAGAGCAGTACTTC; CDR3aa: CASSPSRGEQYF
v_gene: TRBV28; j_gene: TRBJ1-5; d_gene: TRBD1; abundance: NA; CDR3nt: TGTGCCAGCAGTTTATACAGCACAGGGGATTATAGCAATCAGCCCCAGCATTTT; CDR3aa: CASSLYSTGDYSNQPQHF
v_gene: TRBV14; j_gene: TRBJ2-2; d_gene: NA; abundance: NA; CDR3nt: TGTGCCAGCAGCCAACCCGACGGGTTCTCCGGGGAGCTGTTTTTT; CDR3aa: CASSQPDGFSGELFF
v_gene: TRBV7-2; j_gene: TRBJ1-3; d_gene: NA; abundance: NA; CDR3nt: TGTGCCAGCAGCCCAACCGGTGCCTCTGGAAACACCATATATTTT; CDR3aa: CASSPTGASGNTIYF
v_gene: TRBV5-1; j_gene: TRBJ2-7; d_gene: TRBD1; abundance: NA; CDR3nt: TGCGCCAGCAGCGCGGACAGGGTCGACGAGCAGTACTTC; CDR3aa: CASSADRVDEQYF
v_gene: TRBV7-9; j_gene: TRBJ1-1; d_gene: NA; abundance: NA; CDR3nt: TGTGCCAGCAGTCTGGGCCCGATGAACACTGAAGCTTTCTTT; CDR3aa: CASSLGPMNTEAFF
v_gene: TRBV7-6; j_gene: TRBJ1-4; d_gene: TRBD1; abundance: NA; CDR3nt: TGTGCCAGCAGGGACAGGGCAGACGAAAAACTGTTTTTT; CDR3aa: CASRDRADEKLFF
v_gene: TRBV2; j_gene: TRBJ1-1; d_gene: TRBD1; abundance: NA; CDR3nt: TGTGCCAGCAGTGAAGCGAGGGCAGGGGGGCACACTGAAGCTTTCTTT; CDR3aa: CASSEARAGGHTEAFF
v_gene: TRBV2; j_gene: TRBJ2-1; d_gene: NA; abundance: NA; CDR3nt: TGTGCCAGCAGGTCCGCAAGACGGGGAAATGAGCAGTTCTTC; CDR3aa: CASRSARRGNEQFF
v_gene: TRBV2; j_gene: TRBJ2-7; d_gene: TRBD2; abundance: NA; CDR3nt: TGTGCCAGCAGTAATATTCCGGGACTAGCGGAATTC; CDR3aa: CASSNIPGLAEF
v_gene: TRBV9; j_gene: TRBJ2-7; d_gene: TRBD1; abundance: NA; CDR3nt: TGTGCCAGCAGCCCGCCGGACAGGGAGGATGAGCAGTACTTC; CDR3aa: CASSPPDREDEQYF
v_gene: TRBV4-1; j_gene: TRBJ2-3; d_gene: TRBD2; abundance: NA; CDR3nt: TGCGCCAGCAGCCAGATTGGACTAGCCCCAGATACGCAGTATTTT; CDR3aa: CASSQIGLAPDTQYF
v_gene: TRBV7-7; j_gene: TRBJ1-1; d_gene: TRBD1; abundance: NA; CDR3nt: TGTGCCAGCAGCCCCATCGGGACAGGCCTGAACACTGAAGCTTTCTTT; CDR3aa: CASSPIGTGLNTEAFF
v_gene: TRBV6-1; j_gene: TRBJ1-6; d_gene: NA; abundance: NA; CDR3nt: TGTGCCAGCAGTGAATTACAGCACTCCTATAATTCACCCCTCCACTTT; CDR3aa: CASSELQHSYNSPLHF
v_gene: TRBV5-6; j_gene: TRBJ2-7; d_gene: NA; abundance: NA; CDR3nt: TGTGCCAGCAGCTTGGGGAGCTCCTACGAGCAGTACTTC; CDR3aa: CASSLGSSYEQYF
v_gene: TRBV6-6; j_gene: TRBJ1-1; d_gene: TRBD1; abundance: NA; CDR3nt: TGTGCCAGCATTAACCGGGACAGGAGACCTGAAGCTTTCTTT; CDR3aa: CASINRDRRPEAFF
v_gene: TRBV6-5; j_gene: TRBJ1-1; d_gene: NA; abundance: few; CDR3nt: TGTGCCAGCATTCAGGAAATGAACACTGAAGCTTTCTTT; CDR3aa: CASIQEMNTEAFF
v_gene: TRBV4-1; j_gene: TRBJ2-7; d_gene: TRBD2; abundance: NA; CDR3nt: TGCGCCAGCAGCCTGGGACTAGCGGGAGGATACGAGCAGTACTTC; CDR3aa: CASSLGLAGGYEQYF
v_gene: TRBV4-2; j_gene: TRBJ2-1; d_gene: TRBD1; abundance: NA; CDR3nt: TGTGCCAGCAGCCCCAGACAGGGTGGTGAGCAGTTCTTC; CDR3aa: CASSPRQGGEQFF
v_gene: TRBV28; j_gene: TRBJ1-1; d_gene: NA; abundance: few; CDR3nt: TGTGCCAGCAAGTCCGGGGGCACTGAAGCTTTCTTT; CDR3aa: CASKSGGTEAFF
v_gene: TRBV5-6; j_gene: TRBJ1-2; d_gene: NA; abundance: NA; CDR3nt: TGTGCCAGCAGCTTGCCACAACGCAGTCTCTATGGCTACACCTTC; CDR3aa: CASSLPQRSLYGYTF
v_gene: TRBV6-1; j_gene: TRBJ2-7; d_gene: NA; abundance: NA; CDR3nt: TGTGCCAGCAGTGTCCGGGACTCATACTACGAGCAGTACTTC; CDR3aa: CASSVRDSYYEQYF
v_gene: TRBV9; j_gene: TRBJ1-1; d_gene: NA; abundance: once; CDR3nt: TGTGCCAGCAGCCCCGATGCGGACACTGAAGCTTTCTTT; CDR3aa: CASSPDADTEAFF
v_gene: TRBV15; j_gene: TRBJ1-2; d_gene: TRBD1; abundance: NA; CDR3nt: TGTGCCACCAGCAGTCCGGGACAGCCTAACTATGGCTACACCTTC; CDR3aa: CATSSPGQPNYGYTF
v_gene: TRBV7-9; j_gene: TRBJ2-2; d_gene: TRBD2; abundance: NA; CDR3nt: TGTGCCAGCAGCTATGGACTAGCGGGGATGAACACCGGGGAGCTGTTTTTT; CDR3aa: CASSYGLAGMNTGELFF
v_gene: TRBV6-6; j_gene: TRBJ1-1; d_gene: TRBD1; abundance: few; CDR3nt: TGTGCCAGGGACAGGGAAGCTTTCTTT; CDR3aa: CARDREAFF
v_gene: TRBV19; j_gene: TRBJ2-3; d_gene: NA; abundance: NA; CDR3nt: TGTGCCAGTAGTATAGGGGGAGTTGGCGCAGATACGCAGTATTTT; CDR3aa: CASSIGGVGADTQYF